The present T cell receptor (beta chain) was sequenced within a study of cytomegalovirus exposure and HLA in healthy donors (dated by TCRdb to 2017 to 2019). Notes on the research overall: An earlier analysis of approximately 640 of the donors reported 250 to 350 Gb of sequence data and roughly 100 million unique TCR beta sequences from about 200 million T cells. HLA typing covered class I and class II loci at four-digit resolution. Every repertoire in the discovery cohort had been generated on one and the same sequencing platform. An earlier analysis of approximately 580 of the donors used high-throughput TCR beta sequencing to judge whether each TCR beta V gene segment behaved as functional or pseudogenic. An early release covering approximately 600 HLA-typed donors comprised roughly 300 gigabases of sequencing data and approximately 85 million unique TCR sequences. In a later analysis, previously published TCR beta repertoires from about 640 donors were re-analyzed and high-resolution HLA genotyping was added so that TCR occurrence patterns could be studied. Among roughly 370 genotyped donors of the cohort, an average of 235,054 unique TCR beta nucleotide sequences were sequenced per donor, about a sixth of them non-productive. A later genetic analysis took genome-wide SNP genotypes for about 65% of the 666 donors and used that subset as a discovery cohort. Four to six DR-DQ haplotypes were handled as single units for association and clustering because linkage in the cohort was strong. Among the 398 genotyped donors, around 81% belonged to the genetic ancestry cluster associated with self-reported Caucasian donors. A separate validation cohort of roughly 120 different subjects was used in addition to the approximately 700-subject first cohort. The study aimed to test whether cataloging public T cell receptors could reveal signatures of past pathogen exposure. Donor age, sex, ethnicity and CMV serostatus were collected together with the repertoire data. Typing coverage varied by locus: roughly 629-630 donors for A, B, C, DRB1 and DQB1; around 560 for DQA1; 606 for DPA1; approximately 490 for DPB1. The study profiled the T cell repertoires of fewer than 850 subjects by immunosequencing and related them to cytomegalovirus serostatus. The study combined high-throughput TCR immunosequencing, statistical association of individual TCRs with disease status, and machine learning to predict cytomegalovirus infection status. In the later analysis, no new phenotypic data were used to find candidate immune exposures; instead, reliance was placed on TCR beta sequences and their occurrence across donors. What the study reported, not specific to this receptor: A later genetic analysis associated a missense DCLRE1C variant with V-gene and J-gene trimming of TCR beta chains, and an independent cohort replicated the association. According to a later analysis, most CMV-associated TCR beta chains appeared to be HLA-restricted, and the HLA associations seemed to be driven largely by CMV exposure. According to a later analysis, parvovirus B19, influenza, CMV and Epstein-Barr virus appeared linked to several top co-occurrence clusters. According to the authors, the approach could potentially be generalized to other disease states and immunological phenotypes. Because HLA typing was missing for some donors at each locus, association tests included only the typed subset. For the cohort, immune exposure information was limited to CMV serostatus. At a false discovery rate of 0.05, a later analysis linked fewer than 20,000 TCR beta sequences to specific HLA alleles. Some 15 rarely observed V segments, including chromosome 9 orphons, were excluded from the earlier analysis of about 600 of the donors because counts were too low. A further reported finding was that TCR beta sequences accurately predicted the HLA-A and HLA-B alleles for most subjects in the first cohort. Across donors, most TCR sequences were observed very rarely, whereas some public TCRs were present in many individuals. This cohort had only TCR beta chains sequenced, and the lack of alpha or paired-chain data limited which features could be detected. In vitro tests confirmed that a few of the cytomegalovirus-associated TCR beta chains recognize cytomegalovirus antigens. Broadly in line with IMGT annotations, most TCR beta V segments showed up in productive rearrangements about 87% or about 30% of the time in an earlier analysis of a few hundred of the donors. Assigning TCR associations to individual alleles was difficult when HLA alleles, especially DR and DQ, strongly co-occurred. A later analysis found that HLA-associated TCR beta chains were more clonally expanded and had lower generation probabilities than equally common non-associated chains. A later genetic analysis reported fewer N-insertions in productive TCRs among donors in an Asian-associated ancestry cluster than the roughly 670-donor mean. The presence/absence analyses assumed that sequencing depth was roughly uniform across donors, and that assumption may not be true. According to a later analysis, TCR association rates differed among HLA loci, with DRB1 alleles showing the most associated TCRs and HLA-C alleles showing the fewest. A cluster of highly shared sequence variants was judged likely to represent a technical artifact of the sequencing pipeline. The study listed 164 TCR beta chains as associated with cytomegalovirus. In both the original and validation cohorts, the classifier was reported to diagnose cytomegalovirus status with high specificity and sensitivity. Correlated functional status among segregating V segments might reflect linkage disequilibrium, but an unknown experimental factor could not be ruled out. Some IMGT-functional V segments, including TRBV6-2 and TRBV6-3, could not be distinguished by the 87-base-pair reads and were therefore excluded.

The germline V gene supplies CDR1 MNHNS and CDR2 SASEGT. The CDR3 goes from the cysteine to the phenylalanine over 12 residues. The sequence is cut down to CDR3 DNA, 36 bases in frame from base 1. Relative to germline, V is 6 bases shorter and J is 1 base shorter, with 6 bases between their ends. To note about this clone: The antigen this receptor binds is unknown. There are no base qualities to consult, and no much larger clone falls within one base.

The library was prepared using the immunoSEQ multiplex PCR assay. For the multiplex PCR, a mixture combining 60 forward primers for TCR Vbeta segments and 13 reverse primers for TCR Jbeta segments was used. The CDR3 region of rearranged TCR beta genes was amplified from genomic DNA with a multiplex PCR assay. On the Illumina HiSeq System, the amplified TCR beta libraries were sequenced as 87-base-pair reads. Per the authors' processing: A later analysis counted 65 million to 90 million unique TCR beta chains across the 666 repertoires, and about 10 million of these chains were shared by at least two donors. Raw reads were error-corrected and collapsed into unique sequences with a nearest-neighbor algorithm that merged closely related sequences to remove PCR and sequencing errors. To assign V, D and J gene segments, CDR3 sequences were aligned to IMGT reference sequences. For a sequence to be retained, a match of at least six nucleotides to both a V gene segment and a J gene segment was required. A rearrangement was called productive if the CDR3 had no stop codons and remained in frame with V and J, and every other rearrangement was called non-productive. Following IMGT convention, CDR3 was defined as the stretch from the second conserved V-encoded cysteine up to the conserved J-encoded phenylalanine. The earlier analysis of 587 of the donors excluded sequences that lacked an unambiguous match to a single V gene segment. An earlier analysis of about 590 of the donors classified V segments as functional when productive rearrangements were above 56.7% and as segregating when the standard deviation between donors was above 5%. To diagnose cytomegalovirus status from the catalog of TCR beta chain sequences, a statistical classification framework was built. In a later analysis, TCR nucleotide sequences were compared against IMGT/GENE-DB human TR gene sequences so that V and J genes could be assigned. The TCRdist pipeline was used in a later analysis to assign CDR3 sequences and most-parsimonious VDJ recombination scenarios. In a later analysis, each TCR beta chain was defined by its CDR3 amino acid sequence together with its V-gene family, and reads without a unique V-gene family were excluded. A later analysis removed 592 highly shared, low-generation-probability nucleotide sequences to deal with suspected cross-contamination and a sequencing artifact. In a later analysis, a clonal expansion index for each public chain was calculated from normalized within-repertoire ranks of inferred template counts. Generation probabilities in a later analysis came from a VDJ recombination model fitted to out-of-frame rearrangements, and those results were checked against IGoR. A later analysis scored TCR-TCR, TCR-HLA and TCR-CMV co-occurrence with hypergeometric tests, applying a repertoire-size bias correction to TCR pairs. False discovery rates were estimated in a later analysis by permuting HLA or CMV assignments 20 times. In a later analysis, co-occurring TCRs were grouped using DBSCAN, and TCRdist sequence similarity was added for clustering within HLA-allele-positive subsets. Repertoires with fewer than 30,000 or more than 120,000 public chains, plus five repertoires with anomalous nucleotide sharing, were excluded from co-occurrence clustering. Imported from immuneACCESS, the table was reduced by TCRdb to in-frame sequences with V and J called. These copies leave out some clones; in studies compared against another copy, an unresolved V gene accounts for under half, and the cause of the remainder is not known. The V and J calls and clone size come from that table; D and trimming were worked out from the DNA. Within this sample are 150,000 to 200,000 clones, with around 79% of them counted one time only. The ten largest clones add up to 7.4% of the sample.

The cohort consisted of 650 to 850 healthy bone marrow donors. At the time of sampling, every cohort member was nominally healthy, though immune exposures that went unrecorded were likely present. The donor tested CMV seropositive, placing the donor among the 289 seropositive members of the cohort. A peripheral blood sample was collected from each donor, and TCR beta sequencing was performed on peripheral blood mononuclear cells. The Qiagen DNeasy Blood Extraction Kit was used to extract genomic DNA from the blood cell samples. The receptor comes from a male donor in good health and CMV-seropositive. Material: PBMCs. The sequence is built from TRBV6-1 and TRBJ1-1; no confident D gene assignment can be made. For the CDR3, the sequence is CASSTGNTEAFF. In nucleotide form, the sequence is TGTGCCAGCAGCACCGGGAACACTGAAGCTTTCTTT.